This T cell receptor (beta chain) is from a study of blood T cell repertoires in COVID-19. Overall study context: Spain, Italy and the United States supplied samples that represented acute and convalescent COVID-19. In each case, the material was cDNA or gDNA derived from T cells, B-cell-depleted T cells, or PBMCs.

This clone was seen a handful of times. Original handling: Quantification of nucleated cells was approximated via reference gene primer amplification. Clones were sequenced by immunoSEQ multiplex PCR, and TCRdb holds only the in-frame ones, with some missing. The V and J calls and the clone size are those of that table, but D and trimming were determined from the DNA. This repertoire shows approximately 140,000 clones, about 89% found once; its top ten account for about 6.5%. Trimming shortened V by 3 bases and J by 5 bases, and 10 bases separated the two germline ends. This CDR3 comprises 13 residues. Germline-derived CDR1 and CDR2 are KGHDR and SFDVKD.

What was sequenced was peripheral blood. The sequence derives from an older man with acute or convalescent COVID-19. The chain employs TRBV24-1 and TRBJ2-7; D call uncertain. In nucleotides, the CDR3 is TGTGCCACCAGTGATAACCTGGCCCACGAGCAGTACTTC. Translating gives CATSDNLAHEQYF.